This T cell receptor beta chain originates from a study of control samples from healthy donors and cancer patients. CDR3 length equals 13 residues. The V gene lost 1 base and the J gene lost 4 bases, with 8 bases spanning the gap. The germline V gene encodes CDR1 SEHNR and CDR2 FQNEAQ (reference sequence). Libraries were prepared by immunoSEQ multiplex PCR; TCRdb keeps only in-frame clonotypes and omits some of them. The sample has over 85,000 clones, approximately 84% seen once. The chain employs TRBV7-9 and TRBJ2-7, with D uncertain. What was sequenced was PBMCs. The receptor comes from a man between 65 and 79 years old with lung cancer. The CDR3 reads CASSLGDGYEQYF. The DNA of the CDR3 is TGTGCCAGCAGCTTAGGTGACGGATACGAGCAGTACTTC.